This TCR beta chain emerged from a study of PD-1 blockade in classical Hodgkin lymphoma. Study-level findings and limits: The baseline diversity of complete responders showed similarity to that of newly diagnosed patients. Significantly greater TCR diversity emerged by C4D1 in CD4+ cells but not CD8+ cells.

This table comes from immunoSEQ multiplex PCR, and its TCRdb copy is limited to in-frame clones, with some not included. The table lists around 50,000 clones, under 95% of them singletons. No patient escaped relapse after autologous stem cell transplantation, and brentuximab vedotin exposure varied. Responses achieved at best were complete response, partial response or progressive disease. On this clone itself: Antigen specificity is unknown.

The TCR sequence derives from a human donor with classical Hodgkin lymphoma. The source material was peripheral blood mononuclear cells (PBMCs), sampled before the second cycle of nivolumab.

In DNA, the CDR3 is TGCGCCAGCAGCCAAGATCGGGCTTCCAATGAGCAGTTCTTC. Translating gives CASSQDRASNEQFF. V gene TRBV4-3 combines with J gene TRBJ2-1; D gene ambiguous. V lost 0 bases and J lost 6, with 9 bases in between. This CDR3 contains 14 residues. CDR1 and CDR2 (germline): LGHNA, YSLEER.